The clone carrying this T cell receptor (beta chain) has a handful of counts. The sample is drawn from a study of blood T cells in healthy people across ages. Study-wide background: For every two T cells, template switching captured about one barcoded beta molecule.

Healthy individuals of Caucasian origin from Russia, aged about 6 to 90, served as donors. Then a second PCR, running roughly 6 to 12 cycles, was carried out with a sample-barcoded 5' primer and a J-beta primer mix. One entry per CDR3 protein results from TCRdb running MiXCR on the 5' RACE reads. Here the sample spans roughly 1,500,000 distinct CDR3 sequences, about 35% being singletons. J was trimmed by 5 bases and V by 0 bases; bases with no gene match: 5. The CDR3 has 15 residues. Germline values: CDR1 SGHRS, CDR2 YFSETQ. Sequenced material: blood. This chain uses TRBV5-1 with TRBJ2-1; TRBD1 matches 7 bases. The sequence was collected from a woman in her 30s in good health. The CDR3 sequence is CASSLVGTGDNEQFF. DNA of the CDR3: TGCGCCAGCAGCTTGGTGGGAACAGGGGACAATGAGCAGTTCTTC.